Below, 18 T cell receptor beta chains from the same sample are listed, as sequenced in a study of memory CD4+ T cells and cytomegalovirus serostatus. Single viable CD3+CD4+CD8-CD45RO+ cells were sorted as the memory CD4+ T cells. Repertoires were generated with immunoSEQ multiplex PCR, while TCRdb's copy carries only in-frame clones and drops some. The sample has approximately 52,000 clones, 60% to 80% seen once. The sequencing sample was made of memory CD4+ T cells from blood. The receptor set was obtained from an adult in good health and CMV-seronegative.

Only one count was recorded for this clone. This rearrangement joins TRBV2 to TRBJ1-2, with 7 bases lining up with TRBD1. V trimming: 2 bases; J trimming: 6 bases; junction bases outside the gene matches: 6. The CDR3 covers 14 residues. The germline gives CDR1 SNHLY, CDR2 FYNNEI. Here the CDR3 reads CASSEKTGPDGYTF. CDR3 coding DNA: TGTGCCAGCAGTGAAAAGACAGGGCCTGATGGCTACACCTTC.

V and J are TRBV7-2 and TRBJ2-7; D not resolved. V was clipped by 3 bases and J by 6 bases, with 12 bases between them. The CDR3 sequence is 13 residues long. CDR1 is SGHTA, CDR2 FQGNSA, per germline. The CDR3 is CASSFEFFGEQYF. CDR3 DNA: TGTGCCAGCAGCTTTGAATTTTTCGGCGAGCAGTACTTC.

V usage is TRBV11-2 and J usage is TRBJ1-5, with 7 bases identical to TRBD1. Trimming cost V 5 bases and J 5 bases; bases outside gene matches: 12. The CDR3 runs 16 residues. The germline gives CDR1 SGHAT, CDR2 FQNNGV. Here the CDR3 DNA reads TGTGCCAGCAGCCCTCCTCAGGAGCAGGGGGATCAGCCCCAGCATTTT. Amino acid sequence: CASSPPQEQGDQPQHF.

The V call is TRBV7-3, the J call TRBJ2-7; TRBD2 might be the D (6 bases). The V and J ends lost 0 bases and 6 bases respectively, with 15 bases between them. The CDR3 has 15 residues. Germline V CDR1 and CDR2: SGHTA, FQGTGA. CDR3 amino acids: CASSLTSAGRPEQYF. The DNA for the CDR3 is TGTGCCAGCAGCTTAACGAGCGCAGGGAGGCCCGAGCAGTACTTC. Full variable domain (remainder filled in from reference TRBV7-3 and TRBJ2-7): GAGVSQTPSNKVTEKGKYVELRCDPISGHTALYWYRQSLGQGPEFLIYFQGTGAADDSGLPNDRFFAVRPEGSVSTLKIQRTERGDSAVYLCASSLTSAGRPEQYFGPGTRLTVT.

J is TRBJ2-5 and V is TRBV20-1; a possible D gene is TRBD2 (5 bases). The CDR3 covers 11 residues. CDR1 is DFQATT, CDR2 SNEGSKA, per germline (reference sequence). CDR3 DNA sequence: TGCAAGCGGACCAGTCAAGAGACCCAGTACTTC. This encodes CKRTSQETQYF.

This sequence joins TRBV18 and TRBJ2-4; tentatively, D is TRBD2 (7 bases). Germline V gives CDR1 KGHSH, CDR2 LQKENI. This CDR3 contains 14 residues. Trimming stripped 3 bases from V and 8 bases from J, with 14 bases between. The CDR3, as DNA: TGTGCCAGCTCACCTCCCGGGGGGCCGGACATTCAGTACTTC. Its protein is CASSPPGGPDIQYF.

The chain links TRBV18 to TRBJ2-2; either TRBD1 or TRBD2 may fit D (6 bases each). Deletions cut 3 bases from V and 0 bases from J, with 11 bases between. Germline-derived CDR1 and CDR2 are KGHSH and LQKENI. This CDR3 spans 16 amino acids. CDR3: CASSPSGGSNTGELFF. In nucleotides, the CDR3 is TGTGCCAGCTCACCCTCCGGGGGCTCGAACACCGGGGAGCTGTTTTTT.

This clone showed up just once. This rearrangement joins TRBV30 to TRBJ1-1; TRBD1 is a possible D gene (5 bases). V lost 3 bases and J lost 7, with 21 bases in between. The CDR3 runs 15 residues. Germline V gene data show CDR1 as GTSNPN and CDR2 as SVGIG (reference sequence). Written as DNA, the CDR3 is TGTGCCTGGAGAGCAGGGAACTACGAACATGGTGAAGCTTTCTTT. Amino acids: CAWRAGNYEHGEAFF.

This rearrangement joins TRBV5-4 to TRBJ1-1; D might be TRBD1 (5 bases). The germline gives CDR1 SGHNT, CDR2 YYREEE (reference sequence). The CDR3 is 14 residues long. Trimming stripped 4 bases from V and 4 bases from J, with 14 bases between. The CDR3 sequence: CASSRRDFSTEAFF. DNA of the CDR3: TGTGCCAGCAGCCGAAGGGACTTCAGCACTGAAGCTTTCTTT.

The chain combines TRBV19 with TRBJ1-6; D may be TRBD1 (6 bases). The CDR3 contains 12 residues. Germline CDR1 is LNHDA and CDR2 is SQIVND (reference sequence). The V gene lost 6 bases and the J gene lost 14 bases, with 14 bases spanning the gap. The CDR3 loop reads CASSTGGPTLHF. CDR3 nucleotides: TGTGCCAGTAGCACGGGGGGGCCCACCCTCCACTTT.

The rearrangement links TRBV10-3 to TRBJ1-2; 7 bases are shared with TRBD1. The CDR3 spans 15 residues. The V and J ends lost 2 bases and 5 bases, in that order; junction bases with no gene match: 8. The germline V gene has CDR1 ENHRY and CDR2 SYGVKD. The CDR3 region is CAISEADRRRYGYTF. The CDR3 bases are TGTGCCATCAGTGAGGCGGACAGGCGGAGGTATGGCTACACCTTC.

The CDR3 sequence: CASSWDLGYTF. The CDR3 bases are TGTGCCAGCAGTTGGGACCTGGGCTACACCTTC. This rearrangement joins TRBV6-6 to TRBJ1-2, with D perhaps TRBD1 (5 bases). The CDR3 has 11 amino acids. V gave up 4 bases and J gave up 8 bases, with 8 bases separating them. The germline V gene encodes CDR1 MNHNY and CDR2 SVGAGI (reference sequence).

The chain recombines TRBV4-3 with TRBJ2-3, with D perhaps TRBD2 (6 bases). The CDR3 has 17 amino acids. The V and J ends lost 0 bases and 5 bases respectively, with 18 bases between them. From germline, CDR1 is LGHNA and CDR2 YSLEER. This chain's CDR3 is CASSQDWVSGEGDTQYF. The CDR3 region has the DNA TGCGCCAGCAGCCAAGATTGGGTTAGCGGTGAAGGAGATACGCAGTATTTT.

The V and J genes are TRBV19 and TRBJ1-1; D not certain. Germline CDR1 and CDR2: LNHDA and SQIVND (reference sequence). Trimming cost V 5 bases and J 5 bases, with 18 bases left between them. This CDR3 has 15 residues. CDR3 in amino acids: CASSSGGREGTEAFF. Written as DNA, the CDR3 is TGTGCCAGTAGTTCCGGAGGGCGGGAAGGAACTGAAGCTTTCTTT.

The chain employs TRBV7-3 and TRBJ2-3; D could derive from TRBD1 or TRBD2 (6 bases each). Germline CDR1 is SGHTA and CDR2 is FQGTGA. The V and J ends lost 5 bases and 4 bases respectively, with 16 bases between them. The CDR3 runs to 15 residues. The CDR3 region is CASSPGAGVADTQYF. CDR3 coding DNA: TGTGCCAGCAGCCCGGGGGCCGGGGTCGCAGATACGCAGTATTTT.

The chain carries TRBV7-9 and TRBJ2-7, with D uncertain. The germline V gene encodes CDR1 SEHNR and CDR2 FQNEAQ (reference sequence). The V end was cut by 3 bases, the J end by 2 bases, with 5 bases between. The CDR3 runs 12 residues. As DNA, the CDR3 is TGTGCCAGCAGCTTGGGTGCCTACGAGCAGTACTTC. This translates into CASSLGAYEQYF. The variable domain in full, with the rest retrieved from reference TRBV7-9 and TRBJ2-7, is DTGVSQNPRHKITKRGQNVTFRCDPISEHNRLYWYRQTLGQGPEFLTYFQNEAQLEKSRLLSDRFSAERPKGSFSTLEIQRTEQGDSAMYLCASSLGAYEQYFGPGTRLTVT.

The J gene is TRBJ1-1, the V gene TRBV6-1; TRBD1 is a possible D gene (5 bases). CDR1 is MNHNS and CDR2 is SASEGT in the germline V gene. The V end was cut by 2 bases, the J end by 0 bases, with 19 bases between. The CDR3 consists of 18 residues. CDR3 residues: CASSENWGKGNMNTEAFF. For the CDR3, the DNA is TGTGCCAGCAGTGAAAATTGGGGAAAGGGGAACATGAACACTGAAGCTTTCTTT.

The chain carries TRBV11-3 and TRBJ2-2; D is unclear. Germline CDR1 and CDR2: SGHNT and YENEEA. There are 14 residues in the CDR3. The ends were cut back, 0 bases at V and 1 base at J, with 3 bases in the middle. CDR3 sequence: CASSLDGNTGELFF. The CDR3 coding sequence is TGTGCCAGCAGCTTAGACGGGAACACCGGGGAGCTGTTTTTT.